This T cell receptor beta chain appears in the sequencing data of a study of OX40 agonist ivuxolimab in advanced cancers. Study-wide results and limits: In CD8+ T cells, expanded clones were on average more numerous than in CD4+. Dosing at 0.1 to 3.0 mg/kg was accompanied by clonal expansion of CD4+ and CD8+ blood T cells by week 6.

A few counts support this clone. The antigen is unknown. Assay used: immunoSEQ multiplex PCR; TCRdb lists only in-frame clones, some missing. The repertoire holds about 110,000 clones, with 85% to 95% as singletons. Trimming shortened V by 5 bases and J by 0 bases, and 16 bases separated the two germline ends. This CDR3 has 16 residues. The germline V gene encodes CDR1 SGHTA and CDR2 FQGNSA. The starting material was CD4+ or CD8+ T cells sorted from blood, obtained in a trial of the OX40 agonist ivuxolimab. The clonotype originates from an adult with an advanced solid tumor such as melanoma, head and neck, liver or kidney cancer. The chain recombines TRBV7-2 with TRBJ1-1, with D tentatively TRBD1 (6 bases). CDR3 DNA: TGTGCCAGCAGCCCCAGACAGGTCACTTTGAACACTGAAGCTTTCTTT. This sequence encodes CASSPRQVTLNTEAFF.